These 17 T cell receptor beta chains were sequenced from one sample in a study of technical replicates of blood from several donors. Only in-frame clones appear in the TCRdb table, and some are missing; sequencing was by immunoSEQ multiplex PCR. The sample lists 70,000 to 85,000 clones; about 90% were seen once. Specimen: T cells isolated from PBMCs. These receptor sequences come from a human donor in good health.

This chain uses TRBV14 with TRBJ1-2; tentative D call: TRBD1 (5 bases). The CDR3 sequence is 17 residues long. Germline CDR1 is SGHDN and CDR2 is FVKESK. V gave up 0 bases and J gave up 3 bases, with 17 bases separating them. CDR3 nucleotides: TGTGCCAGCAGCCAAGACGGGTCCGCCAGGGATTACTATGGCTACACCTTC. Translation: CASSQDGSARDYYGYTF. Using reference TRBV14 and TRBJ1-2 for the parts outside the CDR3, the full variable domain is EAGVTQFPSHSVIEKGQTVTLRCDPISGHDNLYWYRRVMGKEIKFLLHFVKESKQDESGMPNNRFLAERTGGTYSTLKVQPAELEDSGVYFCASSQDGSARDYYGYTFGSGTRLTVV.

The chain links TRBV5-6 to TRBJ1-2; TRBD1 matches at 7 bases. CDR3 length equals 18 residues. Per the germline V gene, CDR1 is SGHDT and CDR2 is YYEEEE. V gave up 1 base and J gave up 6 bases; unmatched junction bases: 18. CDR3 nucleotides: TGTGCCAGCAGCTTGTTGGGTTACAGGGGAGATGATGGAGATGGCTACACCTTC. Its protein product is CASSLLGYRGDDGDGYTF.

The rearrangement joins TRBV10-3 to TRBJ2-7; the D is unclear. Between the trimmed V and J ends, which lost 3 bases and 2 bases, there was a span of 20 bases. The CDR3 length is 17 residues. Looked up from germline, CDR1 is ENHRY and CDR2 is SYGVKD. For the CDR3, the DNA is TGTGCCATCAGTGAACCGACTGGCTTGAGTAGTACCTACGAGCAGTACTTC. The encoded protein is CAISEPTGLSSTYEQYF.

The rearrangement joins TRBV29-1 to TRBJ1-2; D is ambiguous. Trimming stripped 7 bases from V and 3 bases from J, with 6 bases between. Looked up from germline, CDR1 is SQVTM and CDR2 is ANQGSEA. CDR3 length: 10 residues. CDR3 residues: CSAGDYGYTF. CDR3 sequence (DNA): TGCAGCGCCGGAGACTATGGCTACACCTTC.

The genes are TRBV7-2 and TRBJ2-1; TRBD2 matches at 7 bases. J was trimmed by 2 bases and V by 1 base; bases with no gene match: 8. CDR1 SGHTA and CDR2 FQGNSA come from the germline V gene. The CDR3 extends over 17 amino acids. The CDR3 bases are TGTGCCAGCAGCTTAGACTCCGGCGGGAGTGCCTACAATGAGCAGTTCTTC. It yields the protein CASSLDSGGSAYNEQFF.

The chain employs TRBV6-6 and TRBJ2-1, with TRBD1 matching 7 bases. The CDR3 is made up of 15 amino acids. Germline loops: CDR1 MNHNY, CDR2 SVGAGI (reference sequence). The J segment lost 3 bases and the V segment lost 2 bases, leaving 4 bases of the junction unmatched. CDR3 nucleotide sequence: TGTGCCAGCAGTTACGAGGGGGCCCACTACAATGAGCAGTTCTTC. Translated: CASSYEGAHYNEQFF.

The gene calls are TRBV19 and TRBJ2-7; 10 bases are shared with TRBD1. In germline, CDR1 is LNHDA, CDR2 SQIVND (reference sequence). After removal of 8 bases from V and 1 base from J, the junction contained 5 bases not matched to a gene. The CDR3 loop spans 14 amino acids. CDR3 residues: CASQPGQGSYEQYF. CDR3 DNA: TGTGCCAGTCAACCGGGACAGGGGTCCTACGAGCAGTACTTC.

The genes are TRBV10-3 and TRBJ2-7; TRBD1 might be the D (6 bases). This CDR3 is built from 13 residues. With 9 bases removed from V and 3 bases from J, the gap between germline ends came to 15 bases. Per germline, CDR1 ENHRY and CDR2 SYGVKD. CDR3 protein: CAIIQGSGYEQYF. The CDR3 DNA reads as TGTGCCATTATACAGGGATCTGGCTACGAGCAGTACTTC.

This sequence joins TRBV28 and TRBJ1-3; D is ambiguous. Germline CDR1 is MDHEN and CDR2 is SYDVKM. V was cut by 7 bases and J by 0 bases, with 10 bases left in between. This CDR3 is 14 amino acids long. The CDR3 region is CASTTASSGNTIYF. The CDR3 nucleotides read TGTGCCAGCACCACTGCTTCCTCTGGAAACACCATATATTTT.

The rearrangement joins TRBV19 to TRBJ1-2; weak D call: TRBD1 (5 bases). In germline, CDR1 is LNHDA, CDR2 SQIVND (reference sequence). V was shortened by 3 bases and J by 3 bases, with 8 bases between the two germline ends. This CDR3 is built from 13 residues. CDR3: CASSMLGDYGYTF. The CDR3 DNA reads TGTGCCAGTAGTATGTTAGGGGACTATGGCTACACCTTC.

This clone was observed a single time. V is TRBV5-1 and J is TRBJ1-2; 8 positions match TRBD1. The length of the CDR3 is 16 residues. Germline V gene data show CDR1 as SGHRS and CDR2 as YFSETQ. Trimming cost V 5 bases and J 7 bases; bases outside gene matches: 16. The CDR3 DNA is TGCGCCAGCAGAGTAATGGGGGCAGGGGGCTTTCGTGGCTACACCTTC. This gives the protein CASRVMGAGGFRGYTF.

The chain employs TRBV4-1 and TRBJ2-3; tentative D call: TRBD1 (5 bases). The CDR3 sequence is 15 residues long. Per germline, CDR1 MGHRA and CDR2 YSYEKL. The V and J ends lost 3 bases and 0 bases respectively, with 10 bases between them. The CDR3 reads CASSQIGVSTDTQYF. CDR3 sequence (DNA): TGCGCCAGCAGCCAGATAGGGGTTAGCACAGATACGCAGTATTTT.

This chain uses TRBV6-1 with TRBJ2-7; a weak D match, TRBD2 (5 bases). Per the germline V gene, CDR1 is MNHNS and CDR2 is SASEGT. V was shortened by 11 bases and J by 4 bases, with 18 bases between the two germline ends. The CDR3 length is 13 residues. CDR3 residues: CALGRELWYEQYF. CDR3 nucleotides: TGTGCCCTTGGCCGGGAACTTTGGTACGAGCAGTACTTC.

The chain combines TRBV19 with TRBJ2-7; tentatively, D is TRBD1 (5 bases). The germline V and J ends were trimmed by 1 base and 6 bases, with 10 bases remaining between them. This CDR3 contains 13 residues. Per germline, CDR1 LNHDA and CDR2 SQIVND (reference sequence). CDR3 in amino acids: CASSIVSGFEQYF. The CDR3 DNA reads TGTGCCAGTAGTATAGTTTCAGGGTTCGAGCAGTACTTC.

The chain uses TRBV19 and TRBJ1-1, with D perhaps matching TRBD1 (6 bases). Germline CDR1 reads LNHDA; CDR2 reads SQIVND (reference sequence). The CDR3 totals 14 residues. V was cut by 3 bases and J by 6 bases, with 14 bases left in between. The CDR3 loop is CASSIGGGGPEAFF. The CDR3 DNA reads as TGTGCCAGTAGTATCGGCGGTGGGGGCCCTGAAGCTTTCTTT.

Of note for this clone: Distinct nucleotide sequences in the sample also encode this CDR3. The V call is TRBV5-1, the J call TRBJ1-2; 9 bases map to TRBD1. The CDR3 has 15 residues. Trimming cost V 2 bases and J 3 bases; bases outside gene matches: 5. Germline CDR1 and CDR2: SGHRS and YFSETQ. In DNA form, the CDR3 reads TGCGCCAGCAGCTTAGGACAGGGGAGGGACTATGGCTACACCTTC. Translation gives CASSLGQGRDYGYTF.

The chain recombines TRBV7-6 with TRBJ1-1, with 7 bases that match TRBD1. Germline lookup yields CDR1 SGHVS and CDR2 FNYEAQ. This CDR3 is built from 14 residues. Losses at the gene ends were 5 bases for V and 1 base for J; bases not matched to a gene: 4. This CDR3 is CASSGGQWNTEAFF. The DNA of the CDR3 is TGTGCCAGCAGCGGGGGACAGTGGAACACTGAAGCTTTCTTT.